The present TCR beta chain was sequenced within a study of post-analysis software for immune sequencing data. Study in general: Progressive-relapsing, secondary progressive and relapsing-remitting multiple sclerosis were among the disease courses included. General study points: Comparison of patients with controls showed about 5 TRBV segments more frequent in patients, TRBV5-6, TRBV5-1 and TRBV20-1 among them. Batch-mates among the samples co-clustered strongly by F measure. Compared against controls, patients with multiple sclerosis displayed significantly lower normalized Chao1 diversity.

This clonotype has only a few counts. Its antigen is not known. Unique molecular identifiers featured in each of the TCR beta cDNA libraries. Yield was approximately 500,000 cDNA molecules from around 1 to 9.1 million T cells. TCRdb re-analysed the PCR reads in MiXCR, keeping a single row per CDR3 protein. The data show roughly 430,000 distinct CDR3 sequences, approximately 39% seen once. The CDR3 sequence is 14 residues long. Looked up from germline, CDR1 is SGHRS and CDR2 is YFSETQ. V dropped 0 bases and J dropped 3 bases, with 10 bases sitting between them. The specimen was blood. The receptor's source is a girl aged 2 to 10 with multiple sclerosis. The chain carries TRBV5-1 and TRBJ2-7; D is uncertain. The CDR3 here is CASSLDASLYEQYF. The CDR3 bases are TGCGCCAGCAGCTTGGATGCATCACTCTACGAGCAGTACTTC.